Below are 7 T cell receptor beta chains sequenced from a single sample in a study of identical twins. TCRdb re-derived calls from the 5' RACE reads in MiXCR, one entry per CDR3 protein. The sample gives some 1,700,000 distinct CDR3 sequences, less than 40% of which show up once; approximately 0.29% is in the top ten. Source material: cord blood. Source of these receptors: a newborn girl in good health.

With respect to this clonotype: At one of its ends the junction is not consistent with the germline gene, which may arise from a read error. V and J are TRBV28 and TRBJ1-6, with D possibly TRBD1 on 6 matching bases. CDR1 and CDR2 (germline): MDHEN, SYDVKM. The CDR3 length is 15 residues. CDR3 DNA sequence: TGTGCCAGCAGTTTAAGGGGGTCCTATAATTCACCCCCCCACTTT. Its protein is CASSLRGSYNSPPHF.

The chain uses TRBV3-1 and TRBJ1-2; TRBD1 matches 9 bases. The trim removed 5 bases at V and 8 bases at J, leaving 12 bases unmatched. Germline loops: CDR1 LGHDT, CDR2 YNNKEL (reference sequence). The CDR3 spans 15 residues. The DNA of the CDR3 is TGTGCCAGCAGCATGTCACTCCGGGACAGGGTAGGCTACACCTTC. Protein: CASSMSLRDRVGYTF.

The chain combines TRBV6-2 or TRBV6-3 with TRBJ2-1; 12 bases line up with TRBD2. Germline CDR1 and CDR2: MNHEY and SVGEGT. V lost 2 bases and J lost 6; bases outside the gene matches: 5. The CDR3 covers 16 residues. In DNA, the CDR3 is TGTGCCAGCAGTTACCCCTGGACTAGCGGGATCAATGAGCAGTTCTTC. Translated: CASSYPWTSGINEQFF.

This clonotype was picked up a small number of times. The CDR3 sequence: CASSLEGLAGALEFF. The CDR3 DNA follows: TGTGCCAGCAGCTTAGAAGGACTAGCGGGGGCTTTGGAGTTCTTC. This chain uses TRBV7-9 with TRBJ2-1, with TRBD2 identical over 13 bases. The junction had 8 bases not matched to a gene; V was cut back by 1 base and J by 14 bases. The CDR3 spans 15 residues. In germline, CDR1 is SEHNR, CDR2 FQNEAQ (reference sequence).

Points on this clonotype: A read error is possible here, since a much larger clone lies one base away. The chain links TRBV29-1 to TRBJ2-7, with D possibly matching TRBD2 (5 bases). The CDR3 spans 11 residues. In germline, CDR1 is SQVTM, CDR2 ANQGSEA. The CDR3 sequence is CSAKGLYGQYF. The DNA for the CDR3 is TGCAGCGCTAAAGGACTCTACGGGCAGTACTTC.

The chain combines TRBV4-1 with TRBJ1-5, with D tentatively TRBD1 (6 bases). CDR1 and CDR2 from the germline V gene are MGHRA and YSYEKL. The CDR3 length is 16 residues. Trimming removed 1 base from V and 4 bases from J, with 14 bases in between. CDR3 DNA: TGCGCCAGCAGCCAAGGGTTACAGAGGGGGAATCAGCCCCAGCATTTT. Encoded protein: CASSQGLQRGNQPQHF.

The CDR3 spells CASTRAGEDTQYF. The CDR3 bases are TGTGCCAGCACCCGGGCGGGAGAAGATACGCAGTATTTT. The chain uses TRBV7-9 and TRBJ2-3; 7 bases fit TRBD2. V shed 7 bases and J 5 bases; nucleotides not matched to a gene: 6. Germline CDR1 is SEHNR and CDR2 is FQNEAQ (reference sequence). CDR3 size: 13 residues.